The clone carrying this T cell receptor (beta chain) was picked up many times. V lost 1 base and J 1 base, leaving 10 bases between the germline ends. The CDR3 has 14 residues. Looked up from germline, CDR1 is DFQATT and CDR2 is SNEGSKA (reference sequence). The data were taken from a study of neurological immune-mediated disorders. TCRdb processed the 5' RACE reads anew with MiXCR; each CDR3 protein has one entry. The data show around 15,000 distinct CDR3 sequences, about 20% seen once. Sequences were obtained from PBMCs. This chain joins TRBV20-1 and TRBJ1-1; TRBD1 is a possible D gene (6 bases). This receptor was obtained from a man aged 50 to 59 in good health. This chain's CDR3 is CSARVGGTNTEAFF. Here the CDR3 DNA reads TGCAGTGCTAGAGTAGGGGGAACGAACACTGAAGCTTTCTTT.